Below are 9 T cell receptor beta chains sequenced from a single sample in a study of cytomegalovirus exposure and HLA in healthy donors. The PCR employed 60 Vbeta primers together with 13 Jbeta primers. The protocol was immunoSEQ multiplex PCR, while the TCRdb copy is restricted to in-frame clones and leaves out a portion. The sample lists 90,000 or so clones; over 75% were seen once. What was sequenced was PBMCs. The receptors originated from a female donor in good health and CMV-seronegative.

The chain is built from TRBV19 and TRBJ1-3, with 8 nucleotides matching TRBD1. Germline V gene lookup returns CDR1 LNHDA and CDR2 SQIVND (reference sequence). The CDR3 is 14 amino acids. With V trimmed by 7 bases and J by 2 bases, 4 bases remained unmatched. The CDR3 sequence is CASTKTGAGNTIYF. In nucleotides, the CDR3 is TGTGCCAGTACCAAGACAGGGGCTGGAAACACCATATATTTT.

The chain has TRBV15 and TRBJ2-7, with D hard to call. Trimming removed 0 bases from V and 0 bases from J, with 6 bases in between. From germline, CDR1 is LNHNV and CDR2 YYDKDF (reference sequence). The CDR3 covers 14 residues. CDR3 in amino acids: CATSRDRPSYEQYF. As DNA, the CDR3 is TGTGCCACCAGCAGAGACAGGCCCTCCTACGAGCAGTACTTC. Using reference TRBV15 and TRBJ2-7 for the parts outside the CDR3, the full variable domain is DAMVIQNPRYQVTQFGKPVTLSCSQTLNHNVMYWYQQKSSQAPKLLFHYYDKDFNNEADTPDNFQSRRPNTSFCFLDIRSPGLGDTAMYLCATSRDRPSYEQYFGPGTRLTVT.

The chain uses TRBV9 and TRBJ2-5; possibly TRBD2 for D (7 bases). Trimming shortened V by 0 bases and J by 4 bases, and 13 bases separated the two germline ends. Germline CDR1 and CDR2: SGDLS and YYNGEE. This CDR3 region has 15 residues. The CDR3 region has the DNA TGTGCCAGCAGCGTAGATGGGGGGGGGCCAGAGACCCAGTACTTC. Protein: CASSVDGGGPETQYF.

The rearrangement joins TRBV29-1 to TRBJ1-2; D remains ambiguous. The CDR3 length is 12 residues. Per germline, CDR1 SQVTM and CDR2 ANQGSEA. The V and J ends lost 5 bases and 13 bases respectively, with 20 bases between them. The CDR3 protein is CSVLVPSGEGTF. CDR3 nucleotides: TGCAGCGTTTTAGTCCCCTCAGGCGAGGGCACCTTC.

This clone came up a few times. The CDR3 coding sequence is TGTGCCAGCAGTGACAGGGCCAATCAGCCCCAGCATTTT. This gives the protein CASSDRANQPQHF. The gene calls are TRBV28 and TRBJ1-5, with 7 bases fitting TRBD1. The CDR3 consists of 13 residues. The junction had 1 base not matched to a gene; V was cut back by 5 bases and J by 3 bases. The germline V gene has CDR1 MDHEN and CDR2 SYDVKM.

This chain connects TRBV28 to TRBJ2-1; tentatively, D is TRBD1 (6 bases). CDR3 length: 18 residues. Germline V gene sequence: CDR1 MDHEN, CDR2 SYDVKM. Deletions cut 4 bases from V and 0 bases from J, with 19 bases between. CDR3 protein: CASSSLITLTGSYNEQFF. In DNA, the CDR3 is TGTGCCAGCAGTTCCCTAATTACTCTGACAGGCTCCTACAATGAGCAGTTCTTC.

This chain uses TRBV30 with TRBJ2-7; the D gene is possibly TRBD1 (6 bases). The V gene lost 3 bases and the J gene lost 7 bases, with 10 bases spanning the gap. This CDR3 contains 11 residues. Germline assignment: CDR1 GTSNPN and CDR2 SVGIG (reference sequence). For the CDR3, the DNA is TGTGCCTGGAGCCCCGGGACAGAGCAGTACTTC. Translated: CAWSPGTEQYF.

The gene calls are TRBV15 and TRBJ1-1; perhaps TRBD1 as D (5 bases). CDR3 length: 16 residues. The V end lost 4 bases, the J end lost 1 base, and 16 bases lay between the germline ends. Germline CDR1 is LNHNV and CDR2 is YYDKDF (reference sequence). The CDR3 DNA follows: TGTGCCACCAGCACGAGTTCCAGGGTGGGGAACACTGAAGCTTTCTTT. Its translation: CATSTSSRVGNTEAFF.

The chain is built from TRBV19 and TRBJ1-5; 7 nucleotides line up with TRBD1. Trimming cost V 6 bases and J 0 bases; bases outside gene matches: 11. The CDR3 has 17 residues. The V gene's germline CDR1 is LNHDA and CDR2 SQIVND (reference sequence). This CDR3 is CASSKPGQSNSNQPQHF. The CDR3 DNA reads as TGTGCCAGTAGCAAACCGGGACAGAGTAATAGCAATCAGCCCCAGCATTTT. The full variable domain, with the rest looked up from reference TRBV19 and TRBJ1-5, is DGGITQSPKYLFRKEGQNVTLSCEQNLNHDAMYWYRQDPGQGLRLIYYSQIVNDFQKGDIAEGYSVSREKKESFPLTVTSAQKNPTAFYLCASSKPGQSNSNQPQHFGDGTRLSIL.